The rows below give T cell receptor beta chains drawn from one sample of a study of siplizumab effects on memory and regulatory T cells. Some clones are missing from TCRdb's copy, which holds only in-frame ones; the method was immunoSEQ multiplex PCR. The table includes roughly 80,000 clones, roughly 86% detected once. Sequencing was done on a sample of Tregs sorted from blood. Receptor source: a human donor in good health. Each CDR3 is given with its conserved first and last residue. A D gene is named only where the DNA matches it firmly. Rows may omit the clone size; those that give it use once, few, many or a size class.

clone_size,j_call,v_call,d_call,cdr3_nt,cdr3_aa
NA,TRBJ1-4,TRBV19,NA,TGTGCCAGTAGTATAGTTAGCACAGATGAAAAACTGTTTTTT,CASSIVSTDEKLFF
NA,TRBJ2-5,TRBV7-2,TRBD2,TGTGCCAGCAGCTTCAAACTAGCGGGGGGACCAATAGGGACCCAGTACTTC,CASSFKLAGGPIGTQYF
NA,TRBJ2-1,TRBV7-2,NA,TGTGCCAGCAGCAAAGGGACATTAAATGAGCAGTTCTTC,CASSKGTLNEQFF
NA,TRBJ2-1,TRBV9,TRBD2,TGTGCCAGCAGCGTTAGGGGACTAGAGTACAATGAGCAGTTCTTC,CASSVRGLEYNEQFF
NA,TRBJ1-2,TRBV2,NA,TGTGCCAGCAGTCTGACATCATTGGACACCCTCTATGGCTACACCTTC,CASSLTSLDTLYGYTF
NA,TRBJ2-5,TRBV5-1,NA,TGCGCCAGCAGCGGCCTGGGGACGGCCCCTCAAGAGACCCAGTACTTC,CASSGLGTAPQETQYF
once,TRBJ1-2,TRBV28,NA,TGTGCCAGCAGTTCCCCCCCGGGGAGGAACTATGGCTACACCTTC,CASSSPPGRNYGYTF
NA,TRBJ1-2,TRBV27,NA,TGTGCCAGCAGTTTACAGGGACGGGGGTATGGCTACACCTTC,CASSLQGRGYGYTF
once,TRBJ2-7,TRBV4-2,NA,TGTGCCAGCAGCCAAGGTCAGGGCAGGAGGGGGCTCGTGACCTACGAGCAGTACTTC,CASSQGQGRRGLVTYEQYF
NA,TRBJ2-3,TRBV19,NA,TGTGCCAGTAGGGGTACAGATACGCAGTATTTT,CASRGTDTQYF
NA,TRBJ2-2,TRBV7-6,TRBD1,TGTGCCAGCAGCTTTGACGGAACAGTCCCGGGACAGGGACGGTTCGCCGGGGAGCTGTTTTTT,CASSFDGTVPGQGRFAGELFF
NA,TRBJ2-3,TRBV7-2,NA,TGTGCCAGCAGCTTAGAATCCTTGGCGGGGGCGGTCACAGATACGCAGTATTTT,CASSLESLAGAVTDTQYF
NA,TRBJ2-3,TRBV5-1,TRBD2,TGCGCCAGCAGCAGTGGGACTAGCGGGGGCCTCACAGATACGCAGTATTTT,CASSSGTSGGLTDTQYF
NA,TRBJ1-2,TRBV7-2,TRBD1,TGTGCCAGCAGCTTTGGCAGGGGGACCTATGGCTACACCTTC,CASSFGRGTYGYTF
NA,TRBJ1-2,TRBV6-5,NA,TGTGCCAGCAGTTACCTGACCCAGGGAGCCGGCTATGGCTACACCTTC,CASSYLTQGAGYGYTF
NA,TRBJ2-7,TRBV11-2,NA,TGTGCCAGCAGCCCTGGGTTGTACGAGCAGTACTTC,CASSPGLYEQYF
NA,TRBJ1-1,TRBV6-1,NA,TGTGCCAGCAGCCCCTTCGGGACACCTGAAGCTTTCTTT,CASSPFGTPEAFF
NA,TRBJ2-3,TRBV11-2,NA,TGTGCCAGCAGCTTAGAGGCCCCCATCCCCCCAGATACGCAGTATTTT,CASSLEAPIPPDTQYF
NA,TRBJ2-4,TRBV14,TRBD1,TGTGCCAGCAGCCCCCTCAGCTACAGGGGGCTGGTGGGCATTCAGTACTTC,CASSPLSYRGLVGIQYF
NA,TRBJ1-2,TRBV5-5,NA,TGTGCCAGCAGCTTGGCCTATCAGTACCAGATTAACTATGGCTACACCTTC,CASSLAYQYQINYGYTF
NA,TRBJ1-1,TRBV6-4,NA,TGTGCCAGCAGGGACAGTCGATTGAACACTGAAGCTTTCTTT,CASRDSRLNTEAFF
NA,TRBJ1-1,TRBV6-4,NA,TGTGCCAGCAGGAGGGACACGAACACTGAAGCTTTCTTT,CASRRDTNTEAFF
NA,TRBJ1-1,TRBV5-1,NA,TGCGCCAGCAGCTTAGGGCAGGCGAGCACTGAAGCTTTCTTT,CASSLGQASTEAFF
NA,TRBJ1-4,TRBV6-5,NA,TGTGCCAGCAGTTCGCCCGGGATAACTAATGAAAAACTGTTTTTT,CASSSPGITNEKLFF
NA,TRBJ2-7,TRBV18,NA,TGTGCCAGCTCACTGGGACTTTACGAGCAGTACTTC,CASSLGLYEQYF
NA,TRBJ1-1,TRBV27,NA,TGTGCCAGCAGTTTAAGTTCAGGGTGGAACACTGAAGCTTTCTTT,CASSLSSGWNTEAFF
NA,TRBJ1-1,TRBV5-1,NA,TGCGCCAGCAGCTCGGCGACGAACACTGAAGCTTTCTTT,CASSSATNTEAFF
once,TRBJ2-3,TRBV5-1,TRBD2,TGCGCCAGCAGCTTTGGGACTAGGGGAGATACGCAGTATTTT,CASSFGTRGDTQYF
NA,TRBJ1-5,TRBV28,NA,TGTGCCAGCAGTTTAATGTCGGGATCGGGAAGCAATCAGCCCCAGCATTTT,CASSLMSGSGSNQPQHF
NA,TRBJ1-1,TRBV4-2,NA,TGTGCCAGCAGCCAAGAAGCCCTGAACACTGAAGCTTTCTTT,CASSQEALNTEAFF
NA,TRBJ1-2,TRBV6-6,NA,TGTGCCAGCAGTTACGGGGCCCCCGGCCATGGCTACACCTTC,CASSYGAPGHGYTF
NA,TRBJ2-1,TRBV9,NA,TGTGCCAGCAGCGTAGTTACCAGCGCATACAATGAGCAGTTCTTC,CASSVVTSAYNEQFF
NA,TRBJ1-4,TRBV6-9,NA,TGTGCCAGCGAGGGGGAAAAACTGTTTTTT,CASEGEKLFF
NA,TRBJ2-7,TRBV30,TRBD2,TGTGCCTGGAGGGGGGAGCGGGGGGAGATCCACGAGCAGTACTTC,CAWRGERGEIHEQYF
NA,TRBJ1-2,TRBV27,TRBD1,TGTGCCAGCAGTCTCCTGACAGGGCCCTCCTATGGCTACACCTTC,CASSLLTGPSYGYTF
NA,TRBJ2-2,TRBV6-5,TRBD1,TGTGCCAGCAGTCCCCCGGGACAGACCACCGGGGAGCTGTTTTTT,CASSPPGQTTGELFF
NA,TRBJ1-1,TRBV7-9,TRBD1,TGTGCCAGCAGCCTAGGGGCAGGGGGCACTGAAGCTTTCTTT,CASSLGAGGTEAFF
NA,TRBJ2-3,TRBV10-3,NA,TGTGCCATCAGGCCCCACGGGGCGGGGACAGATACGCAGTATTTT,CAIRPHGAGTDTQYF